This is a list of T cell receptor beta chains from one sample in a study of regulatory T cells in long-lasting Graves disease. One entry per CDR3 protein results from TCRdb running MiXCR on the multiplex PCR reads. The table shows 350,000 to 450,000 distinct CDR3 sequences, with about 15% occurring only once. This sample also appeared in a second study, on T cells in Graves' hyperthyroidism and ophthalmopathy.

Here the sequenced sample was peripheral blood mononuclear cells (PBMCs), taken at new diagnosis, from a patient treated with antithyroid drugs. The receptors were sampled from a woman aged 25 to 39 with Graves disease. The CDR3 runs from the conserved cysteine through the conserved F or W. The order of the fields is J gene, clone size, D gene, V gene, CDR3 DNA, CDR3 protein. A D gene is named only where the DNA matches it firmly. Part of the rows lack a size; the others show once, few, many or a class for expanded clones.

TRBJ2-1 many . TRBV20-1 TGCAGTGCCCCCGATTCCTACAATGAGCAGTTCTTC CSAPDSYNEQFF
TRBJ2-1 . TRBD2 TRBV7-9 TGTGCCAGCAGCTTAGGAGGTTCCCTAGCGGGACTGTCCAATGAGCAGTTCTTC CASSLGGSLAGLSNEQFF
TRBJ2-3 . . TRBV6-5 TGTGCCAGCAGTTACCGCGGGCACCGAGGCACAGATACGCAGTATTTT CASSYRGHRGTDTQYF
TRBJ2-7 . . TRBV5-1 TGCGCCAGCAGCTCAGGCGGGACCGCCTACGAGCAGTACTTC CASSSGGTAYEQYF
TRBJ2-3 few . TRBV9 TGTGCCAGCGTCCGGGGTCCAAGGACAGATACGCAGTATTTT CASVRGPRTDTQYF
TRBJ2-2 . . TRBV6-1 TGTGCCAGCAGGACGACAGGAAACACCGGGGAGCTGTTTTTT CASRTTGNTGELFF
TRBJ2-7 . . TRBV27 TGTGCCAGCAGTCCTAGAGCTGGGGATATACGCCACGAGCAGTACTTC CASSPRAGDIRHEQYF
TRBJ1-3 . . TRBV7-2 TGTGCCAGCAGCTTATCGGCGGTTGGGTTGGGCTCTGGAAACACCATATATTTT CASSLSAVGLGSGNTIYF
TRBJ2-7 . TRBD2 TRBV5-1 TGCGCCAGCAGCCCGACTAGCGGGAGAGGGGGGATTTCCTACGAGCAGTACTTC CASSPTSGRGGISYEQYF
TRBJ2-3 many . TRBV7-9 TGTGCCAGCAGCGTCGGGAGCCGCAACACAGATACGCAGTATTTT CASSVGSRNTDTQYF
TRBJ1-4 . . TRBV4-1 TGCGCCAGCAGCACCAACGGAATTAATGAAAAACTGTTTTTT CASSTNGINEKLFF
TRBJ2-3 . . TRBV5-5 TGTGCCAGCAGCTTAGGGGGATTTGACGCAGATACGCAGTATTTT CASSLGGFDADTQYF
TRBJ1-5 . . TRBV19 TGTGCCAGTAGTCTACACAGGGAAAATCAGCCCCAGCATTTT CASSLHRENQPQHF